Below, 10 T cell receptor beta chains from the same sample are listed, as sequenced in a study of shared clonotypes between healthy human individuals. This table comes from immunoSEQ multiplex PCR, and its TCRdb copy is limited to in-frame clones, with some not included. The table includes roughly 2.2 million clones, 80% to 95% detected once. The source material was naive CD4+ T cells from PBMCs. As for subset: CD45RA+ positively selected. Source of these receptors: a man younger than 35 in good health. Some clones in this sample may be carry-over from other donors' samples.

This clone was seen a single time. V gene TRBV11-2 combines with J gene TRBJ1-3; D not certain. V lost 2 bases to trimming and J lost 4 bases, with 6 bases between them. The germline V gene has CDR1 SGHAT and CDR2 FQNNGV. The CDR3 runs to 13 residues. This CDR3 reads CASSLPGGNTIYF. CDR3 nucleotides: TGTGCCAGCAGCTTACCAGGCGGAAACACCATATATTTT.

J is TRBJ2-3 and V is TRBV6-5; D perhaps matches TRBD2 (6 bases). The germline V gene encodes CDR1 MNHEY and CDR2 SVGAGI. This CDR3 has 14 amino acids. V lost 3 bases to trimming and J lost 6 bases, with 13 bases between them. The CDR3 sequence is CASSYLLAPDTQYF. The CDR3, as DNA: TGTGCCAGCAGTTATCTCCTAGCGCCCGATACGCAGTATTTT.

The CDR3, as DNA: TGTGCCAGCAGTGAAGCGGGGGGCTGGGGCAAAAACATTCAGTACTTC. Translated: CASSEAGGWGKNIQYF. The V and J genes are TRBV2 and TRBJ2-4; D is tentatively TRBD1 or TRBD2 (6 bases each). CDR1 SNHLY and CDR2 FYNNEI come from the germline V gene. Trimming took off 0 bases at V and 3 bases at J, with 12 bases between the two ends. The CDR3 contains 16 residues.

Concerning this clone itself: Its ends do not fully match the called genes, so a read error is possible. The gene calls are TRBV18 and TRBJ2-4; D call uncertain. Germline loops: CDR1 KGHSH, CDR2 LQKENI. The CDR3 consists of 14 residues. The CDR3 DNA follows: TGTGCCAGCTCCCCACCGTCCCGTAGTTACATTCAGTACTTC. It codes for CASSPPSRSYIQYF.

The chain combines TRBV28 with TRBJ1-2; no clear D. In germline, CDR1 is MDHEN, CDR2 SYDVKM. This CDR3 is built from 16 residues. The V gene lost 4 bases and the J gene lost 0 bases, with 15 bases spanning the gap. The CDR3 is CASSSPSTGANYGYTF. As DNA, the CDR3 is TGTGCCAGCAGTTCCCCAAGTACCGGTGCTAACTATGGCTACACCTTC.

The chain combines TRBV11-2 with TRBJ2-2, with 12 bases fitting TRBD1. V lost 3 bases, J lost 5 bases, and 10 bases stayed unmatched. There are 18 residues in the CDR3. CDR1 SGHAT and CDR2 FQNNGV come from the germline V gene. Here the CDR3 reads CASSFAGTGGGKTGELFF. CDR3 in DNA: TGTGCCAGCAGCTTCGCCGGGACAGGGGGCGGCAAGACCGGGGAGCTGTTTTTT.

The genes are TRBV7-9 and TRBJ1-1; TRBD1 aligns across 7 bases. V shed 3 bases, J shed 1 base, and the junction held 2 bases outside the gene matches. The CDR3 is 14 residues long. Per germline, CDR1 SEHNR and CDR2 FQNEAQ (reference sequence). CDR3 protein: CASSFRDRNTEAFF. DNA for the CDR3: TGTGCCAGCAGCTTCCGGGACAGGAACACTGAAGCTTTCTTT.

This clone has only one observation. The V and J genes are TRBV28 and TRBJ1-5; TRBD1 aligns across 8 bases. The CDR3 has 18 residues. V gave up 4 bases and J gave up 6 bases; unmatched junction bases: 17. The V gene's germline CDR1 is MDHEN and CDR2 SYDVKM. The CDR3 loop is CASSSRRRTGSIGQPQHF. The CDR3 bases are TGTGCCAGCAGTTCCCGAAGAAGGACAGGGTCGATTGGTCAGCCCCAGCATTTT.

The chain uses TRBV10-3 and TRBJ1-2, with D perhaps matching TRBD1 (6 bases). Trimming removed 6 bases at V and 3 bases at J, with 14 bases between. The CDR3 has 14 residues. Germline V gene lookup returns CDR1 ENHRY and CDR2 SYGVKD. The CDR3 spells CAIRYTGKDYGYTF. The CDR3, as DNA: TGTGCCATCAGATATACAGGGAAGGACTATGGCTACACCTTC.

This chain uses TRBV4-2 with TRBJ2-7; no clear D. V lost 0 bases to trimming and J lost 0 bases, with 18 bases between them. Germline V CDR1 and CDR2: LGHNA, YNFKEQ. The CDR3 has 18 amino acids. CDR3 residues: CASSQDLVGRISSYEQYF. CDR3 coding DNA: TGTGCCAGCAGCCAAGATCTCGTAGGGCGGATAAGCTCCTACGAGCAGTACTTC.